These 17 T cell receptor beta chains were sequenced from one sample in a study of radiotherapy plus CTLA-4 blockade in lung cancer. Here immunoSEQ multiplex PCR was the method, and the copy in TCRdb shows in-frame clones only, minus some. The sample consists of 50,000 to 65,000 clones, 75% to 85% of them appearing once. This sample comprised peripheral blood, obtained from a patient treated with radiotherapy plus ipilimumab. The receptors shown here come from a human donor with non-small cell lung cancer who had a complete response to radiotherapy plus ipilimumab.

V is TRBV7-9 and J is TRBJ1-2; D call uncertain. V dropped 8 bases and J dropped 0 bases, with 13 bases sitting between them. Germline V gene sequence: CDR1 SEHNR, CDR2 FQNEAQ (reference sequence). This CDR3 is 14 amino acids long. The CDR3 bases are TGTGCCAGCTCCGCTTTCGACACTAACTATGGCTACACCTTC. Translating gives CASSAFDTNYGYTF.

The rearrangement links TRBV21-1 to TRBJ1-5; the listed D gene, TRBD1, was not tested against the DNA. TRBV21-1 is annotated as a pseudogene. The CDR3 has 17 amino acids. CDR3 nucleotides: TGTGCCAGCAGCAAATGTAGGGGGTGGTGGACCAATCAGCCCCAGCATTTT. Protein sequence: CASSKCRGWWTNQPQHF.

V usage is TRBV2 and J usage is TRBJ1-4; the D gene is possibly TRBD1 (6 bases). The CDR3 totals 15 residues. With 4 bases removed from V and 5 bases from J, the gap between germline ends came to 14 bases. The germline V gene has CDR1 SNHLY and CDR2 FYNNEI. In DNA, the CDR3 is TGTGCCAGCAGTGCGGGCAGGGGTCCAAATGAAAAACTGTTTTTT. It codes for CASSAGRGPNEKLFF.

V usage is TRBV5-1 and J usage is TRBJ1-1, with D perhaps matching TRBD1 (6 bases). The germline V gene encodes CDR1 SGHRS and CDR2 YFSETQ. Trimming cost V 6 bases and J 0 bases, with 12 bases left between them. This CDR3 has 14 amino acids. DNA of the CDR3: TGCGCCAGCACACCAGGGGCCCTGAACACTGAAGCTTTCTTT. Encoded protein: CASTPGALNTEAFF.

This clone was counted a single time. This CDR3 reads CASSKGEGIETQYF. Here the CDR3 DNA reads TGTGCCAGCAGCAAGGGGGAGGGGATAGAGACCCAGTACTTC. The chain recombines TRBV7-2 with TRBJ2-5; a possible D gene is TRBD2 (7 bases). Trimming took off 5 bases at V and 4 bases at J, with 14 bases between the two ends. The germline V gene encodes CDR1 SGHTA and CDR2 FQGNSA. The CDR3 runs to 14 residues.

The V call is TRBV18, the J call TRBJ1-6, with 8 bases identical to TRBD1. The CDR3 spans 16 residues. With V trimmed by 6 bases and J by 5 bases, 9 bases remained unmatched. Germline-derived CDR1 and CDR2 are KGHSH and LQKENI. The CDR3 region is CASSPQRTGNNSPLHF. In nucleotides, the CDR3 is TGTGCCAGCTCCCCTCAGCGGACAGGGAATAATTCACCCCTCCACTTT.

The chain combines TRBV18 with TRBJ1-2, with TRBD1 matching over 7 bases. CDR1 and CDR2 from the germline V gene are KGHSH and LQKENI. The CDR3 has 14 amino acids. J was trimmed by 6 bases and V by 3 bases; bases with no gene match: 7. CDR3 amino acids: CASSPTTGVHGYTF. CDR3 bases: TGTGCCAGCTCACCGACCACAGGGGTCCATGGCTACACCTTC.

Only one count was recorded for this clone. This chain connects TRBV5-6 to TRBJ1-1; D is undetermined. Germline V gene data show CDR1 as SGHDT and CDR2 as YYEEEE. Trimming cost V 6 bases and J 0 bases, with 15 bases left between them. The CDR3 contains 15 residues. The CDR3 is CASTVATEMNTEAFF. The CDR3 DNA sequence: TGTGCCAGCACCGTGGCTACGGAGATGAACACTGAAGCTTTCTTT.

J is TRBJ2-7 and V is TRBV18, with D perhaps TRBD2 (5 bases). The CDR3 loop spans 13 amino acids. Trimming shortened V by 1 base and J by 5 bases, and 9 bases separated the two germline ends. Germline values: CDR1 KGHSH, CDR2 LQKENI. In DNA, the CDR3 is TGTGCCAGCTCACCACTTAGGCGGGACGAGCAGTACTTC. Translation gives CASSPLRRDEQYF.

This chain joins TRBV7-2 and TRBJ2-3; TRBD2 is a possible D gene (6 bases). Germline V gene data show CDR1 as SGHTA and CDR2 as FQGNSA. The V end was cut by 2 bases, the J end by 6 bases, with 15 bases between. The CDR3 extends over 15 amino acids. The CDR3 loop is CASSLLMNRGDTQYF. CDR3 in DNA: TGTGCCAGCAGCTTACTCATGAATCGGGGGGATACGCAGTATTTT.

The chain is built from TRBV4-3 and TRBJ2-6, with D unclear. CDR3 length: 17 residues. Trimming removed 0 bases at V and 2 bases at J, with 11 bases between. Germline V gene sequence: CDR1 LGHNA, CDR2 YSLEER. Here the CDR3 reads CASSQDFPRTGANVLTF. The CDR3 DNA reads as TGCGCCAGCAGCCAAGATTTTCCGCGAACTGGGGCCAACGTCCTGACTTTC.

The chain joins TRBV4-1 to TRBJ2-6; 9 nucleotides agree with TRBD1. Germline V gives CDR1 MGHRA, CDR2 YSYEKL. This CDR3 has 17 residues. The V segment lost 1 base and the J segment 0 bases; nucleotides outside the gene matches: 1. CDR3 bases: TGCGCCAGCAGCCAAGGGGACAGGGTCTCTGGGGCCAACGTCCTGACTTTC. Protein sequence: CASSQGDRVSGANVLTF.

This chain connects TRBV28 to TRBJ1-5, with D possibly TRBD1 on 5 matching bases. This CDR3 spans 14 amino acids. Germline CDR1 is MDHEN and CDR2 is SYDVKM. Trimming removed 7 bases at V and 4 bases at J, with 14 bases between. The CDR3 is CASTLGGLNQPQHF. DNA of the CDR3: TGTGCCAGCACCTTGGGGGGTCTAAATCAGCCCCAGCATTTT. The full variable domain, in which reference TRBV28 and TRBJ1-5 provide the parts outside the CDR3, is DVKVTQSSRYLVKRTGEKVFLECVQDMDHENMFWYRQDPGLGLRLIYFSYDVKMKEKGDIPEGYSVSREKKERFSLILESASTNQTSMYLCASTLGGLNQPQHFGDGTRLSIL.

This chain joins TRBV7-8 and TRBJ2-5; no definite D call. The V end lost 1 base, the J end lost 2 bases, and 5 bases lay between the germline ends. Looked up from germline, CDR1 is SGHVS and CDR2 is FQNEAQ. The CDR3 totals 13 residues. The CDR3 DNA sequence: TGTGCCAGCAGCTTAGACAGTCAAGAGACCCAGTACTTC. Protein: CASSLDSQETQYF.

The V call is TRBV7-6, the J call TRBJ2-1; 9 bases are shared with TRBD2. Unmatched junction bases numbered 6, after V lost 4 bases and J lost 2 bases. The length of the CDR3 is 16 residues. Germline V gene sequence: CDR1 SGHVS, CDR2 FNYEAQ. The CDR3 loop is CASSSYKRGAYNEQFF. DNA for the CDR3: TGTGCCAGCAGCTCCTATAAGCGGGGGGCCTACAATGAGCAGTTCTTC.

This clone was recorded only once. V gene TRBV2 combines with J gene TRBJ1-2, with D hard to call. Trimming cost V 5 bases and J 3 bases, with 19 bases left between them. The CDR3 totals 16 residues. CDR1 is SNHLY, CDR2 FYNNEI, per germline. The CDR3 nucleotides are TGTGCCAGCAGTCCAAGCGGAAAGGGCCGGTACTATGGCTACACCTTC. Protein sequence: CASSPSGKGRYYGYTF.

V gene TRBV11-2 combines with J gene TRBJ1-1; D remains ambiguous. This CDR3 has 13 amino acids. The V and J ends lost 0 bases and 6 bases respectively, with 8 bases between them. CDR1 and CDR2 from the germline V gene are SGHAT and FQNNGV. CDR3 amino acids: CASSLDTGSEAFF. For the CDR3, the DNA is TGTGCCAGCAGCTTAGATACCGGTTCTGAAGCTTTCTTT.